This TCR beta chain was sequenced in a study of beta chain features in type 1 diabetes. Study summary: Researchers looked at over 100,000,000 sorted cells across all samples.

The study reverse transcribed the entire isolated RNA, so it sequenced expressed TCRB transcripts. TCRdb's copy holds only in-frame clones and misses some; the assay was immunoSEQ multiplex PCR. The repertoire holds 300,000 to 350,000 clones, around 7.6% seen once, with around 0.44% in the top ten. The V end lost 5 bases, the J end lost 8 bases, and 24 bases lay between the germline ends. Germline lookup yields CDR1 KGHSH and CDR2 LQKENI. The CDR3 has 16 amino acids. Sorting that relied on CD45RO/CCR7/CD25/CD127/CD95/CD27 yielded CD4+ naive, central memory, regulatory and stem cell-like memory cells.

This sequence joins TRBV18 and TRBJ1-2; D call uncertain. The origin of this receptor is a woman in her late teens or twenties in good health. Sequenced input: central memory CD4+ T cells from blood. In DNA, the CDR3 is TGTGCCAGCTCAGCGAATGACCCGGGGATGGTACTCGGCTACACCTTC. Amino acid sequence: CASSANDPGMVLGYTF.